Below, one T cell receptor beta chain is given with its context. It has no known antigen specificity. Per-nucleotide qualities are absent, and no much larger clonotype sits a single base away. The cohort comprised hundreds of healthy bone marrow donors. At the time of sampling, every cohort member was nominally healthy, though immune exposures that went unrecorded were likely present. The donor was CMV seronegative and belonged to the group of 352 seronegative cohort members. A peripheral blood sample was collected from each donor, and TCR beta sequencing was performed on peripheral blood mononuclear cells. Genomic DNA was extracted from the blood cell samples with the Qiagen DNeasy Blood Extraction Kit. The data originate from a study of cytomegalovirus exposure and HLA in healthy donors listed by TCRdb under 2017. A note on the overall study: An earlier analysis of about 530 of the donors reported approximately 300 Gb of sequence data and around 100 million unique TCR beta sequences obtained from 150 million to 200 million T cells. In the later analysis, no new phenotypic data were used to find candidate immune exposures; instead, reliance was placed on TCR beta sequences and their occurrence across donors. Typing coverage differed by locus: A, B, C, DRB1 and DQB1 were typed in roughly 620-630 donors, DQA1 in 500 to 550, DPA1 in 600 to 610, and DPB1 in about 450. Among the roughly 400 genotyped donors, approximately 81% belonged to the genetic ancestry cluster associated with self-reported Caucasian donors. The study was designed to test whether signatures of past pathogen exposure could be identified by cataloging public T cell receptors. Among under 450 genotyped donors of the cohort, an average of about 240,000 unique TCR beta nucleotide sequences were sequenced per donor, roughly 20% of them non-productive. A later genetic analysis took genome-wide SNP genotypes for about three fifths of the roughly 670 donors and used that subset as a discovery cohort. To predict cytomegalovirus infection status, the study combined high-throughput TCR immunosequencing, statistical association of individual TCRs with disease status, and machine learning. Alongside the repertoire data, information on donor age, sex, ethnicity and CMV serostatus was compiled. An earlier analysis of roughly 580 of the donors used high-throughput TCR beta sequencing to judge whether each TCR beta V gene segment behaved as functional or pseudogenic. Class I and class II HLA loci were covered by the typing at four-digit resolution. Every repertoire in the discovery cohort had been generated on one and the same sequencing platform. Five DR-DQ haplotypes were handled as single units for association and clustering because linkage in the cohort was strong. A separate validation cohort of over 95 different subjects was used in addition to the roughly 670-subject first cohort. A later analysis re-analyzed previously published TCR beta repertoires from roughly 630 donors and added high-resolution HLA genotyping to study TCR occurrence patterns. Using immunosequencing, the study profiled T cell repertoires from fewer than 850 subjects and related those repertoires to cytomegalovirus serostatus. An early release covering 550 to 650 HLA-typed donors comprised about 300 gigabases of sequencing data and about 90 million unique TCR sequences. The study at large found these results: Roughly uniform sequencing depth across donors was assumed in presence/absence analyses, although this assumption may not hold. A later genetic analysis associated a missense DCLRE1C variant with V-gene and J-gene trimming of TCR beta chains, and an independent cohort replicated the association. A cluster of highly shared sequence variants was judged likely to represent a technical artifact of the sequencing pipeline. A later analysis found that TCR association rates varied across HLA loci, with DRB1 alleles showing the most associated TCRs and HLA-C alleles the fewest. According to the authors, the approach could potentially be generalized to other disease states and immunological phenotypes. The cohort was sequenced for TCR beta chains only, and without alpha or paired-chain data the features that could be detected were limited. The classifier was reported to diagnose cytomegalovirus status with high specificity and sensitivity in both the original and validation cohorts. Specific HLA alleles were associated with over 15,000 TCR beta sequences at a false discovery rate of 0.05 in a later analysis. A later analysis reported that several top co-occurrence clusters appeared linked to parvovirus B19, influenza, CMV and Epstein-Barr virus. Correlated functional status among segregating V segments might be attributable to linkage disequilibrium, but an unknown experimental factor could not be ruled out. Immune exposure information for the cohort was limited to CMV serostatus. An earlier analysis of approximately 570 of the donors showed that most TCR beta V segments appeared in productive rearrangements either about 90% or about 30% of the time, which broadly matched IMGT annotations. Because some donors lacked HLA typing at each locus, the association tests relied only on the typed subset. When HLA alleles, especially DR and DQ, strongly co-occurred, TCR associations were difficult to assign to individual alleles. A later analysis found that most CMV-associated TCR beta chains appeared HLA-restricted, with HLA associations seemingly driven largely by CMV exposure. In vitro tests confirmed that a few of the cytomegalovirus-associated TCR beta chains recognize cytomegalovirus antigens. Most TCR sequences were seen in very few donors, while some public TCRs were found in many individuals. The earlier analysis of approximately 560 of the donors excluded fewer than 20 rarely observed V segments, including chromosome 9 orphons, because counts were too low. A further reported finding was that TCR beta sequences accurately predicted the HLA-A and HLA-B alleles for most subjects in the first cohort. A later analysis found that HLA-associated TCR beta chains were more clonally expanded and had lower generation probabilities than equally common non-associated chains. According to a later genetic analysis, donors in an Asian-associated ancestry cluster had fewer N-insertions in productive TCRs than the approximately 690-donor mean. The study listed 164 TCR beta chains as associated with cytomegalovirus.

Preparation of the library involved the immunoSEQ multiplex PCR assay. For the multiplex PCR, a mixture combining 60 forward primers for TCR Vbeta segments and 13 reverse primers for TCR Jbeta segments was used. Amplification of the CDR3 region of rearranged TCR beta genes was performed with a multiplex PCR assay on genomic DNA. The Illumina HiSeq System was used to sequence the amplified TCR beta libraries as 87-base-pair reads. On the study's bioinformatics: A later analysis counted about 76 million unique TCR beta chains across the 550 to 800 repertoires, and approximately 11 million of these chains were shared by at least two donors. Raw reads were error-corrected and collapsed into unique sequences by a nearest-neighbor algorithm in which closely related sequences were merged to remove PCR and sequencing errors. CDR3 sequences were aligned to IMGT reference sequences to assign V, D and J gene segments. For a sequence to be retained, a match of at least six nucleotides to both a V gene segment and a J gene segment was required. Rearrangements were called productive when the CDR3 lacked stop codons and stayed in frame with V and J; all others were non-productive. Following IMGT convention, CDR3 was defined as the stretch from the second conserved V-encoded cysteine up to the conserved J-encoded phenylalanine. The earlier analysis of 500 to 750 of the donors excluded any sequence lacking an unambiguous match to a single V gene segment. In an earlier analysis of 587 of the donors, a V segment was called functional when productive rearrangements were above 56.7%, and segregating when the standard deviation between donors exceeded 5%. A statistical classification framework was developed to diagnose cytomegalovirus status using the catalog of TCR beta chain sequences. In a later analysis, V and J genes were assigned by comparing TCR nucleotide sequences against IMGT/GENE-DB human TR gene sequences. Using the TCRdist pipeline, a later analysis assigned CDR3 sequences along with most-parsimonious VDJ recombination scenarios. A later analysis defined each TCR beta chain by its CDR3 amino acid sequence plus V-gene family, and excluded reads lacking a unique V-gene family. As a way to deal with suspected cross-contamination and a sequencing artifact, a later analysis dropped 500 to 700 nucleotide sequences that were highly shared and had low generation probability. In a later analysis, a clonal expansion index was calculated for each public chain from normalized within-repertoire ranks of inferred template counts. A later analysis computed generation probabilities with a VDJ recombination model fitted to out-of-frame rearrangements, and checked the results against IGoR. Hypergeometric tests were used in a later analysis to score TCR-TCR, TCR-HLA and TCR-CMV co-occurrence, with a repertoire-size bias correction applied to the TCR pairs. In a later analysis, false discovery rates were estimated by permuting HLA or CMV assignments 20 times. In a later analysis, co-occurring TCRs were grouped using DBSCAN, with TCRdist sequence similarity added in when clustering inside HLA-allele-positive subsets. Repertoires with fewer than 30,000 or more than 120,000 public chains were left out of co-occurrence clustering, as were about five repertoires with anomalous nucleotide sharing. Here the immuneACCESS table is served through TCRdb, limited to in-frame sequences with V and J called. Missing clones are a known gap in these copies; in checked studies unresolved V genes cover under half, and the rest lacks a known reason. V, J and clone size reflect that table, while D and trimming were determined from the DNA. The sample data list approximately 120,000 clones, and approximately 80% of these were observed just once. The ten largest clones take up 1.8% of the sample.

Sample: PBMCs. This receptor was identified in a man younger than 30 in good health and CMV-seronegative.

The DNA is TGTGCCAGCATTGGGGAGGGGTACGAGCAGTACTTC. Its protein reads: CASIGEGYEQYF. The chain employs TRBV27 and TRBJ2-7; TRBD2 matches 7 bases in the middle. Spanning cysteine to phenylalanine, the CDR3 consists of 12 amino acids. Only the CDR3 region is kept as DNA, spanning 36 bases read in frame from base 1. From V the trimming removes 7 bases and from J it removes 4 bases, while the gene matches leave 4 bases of the junction unaccounted for. From the germline V gene (reference sequence), CDR1 is MNHEY and CDR2 is SMNVEV.